This is a list of T cell receptor beta chains from one sample in a study of shared clonotypes between healthy human individuals. Libraries were prepared by immunoSEQ multiplex PCR; TCRdb keeps only in-frame clonotypes and omits some of them. The sample has fewer than 1.8 million clones; approximately 98.5% are singletons. The sample taken for sequencing was naive CD4+ T cells sorted from blood. The receptors were sampled from a man aged 25 to 40 in good health. CDR3s include the opening cysteine and the closing phenylalanine or tryptophan. D genes are given only for firm matches. Expanded clones get a size class; other rows say once, few or many, or leave the size out.

J: TRBJ2-1; V: TRBV25-1; size: .; D: TRBD2; CDR3: CASSWRASGNNEQFF; DNA: TGTGCCAGCTCCTGGCGGGCTAGCGGGAACAATGAGCAGTTCTTC
J: TRBJ2-1; V: TRBV6-4; size: .; D: .; CDR3: CASSVNGARNNEQFF; DNA: TGTGCCAGCAGTGTAAACGGGGCCCGAAACAATGAGCAGTTCTTC
J: TRBJ2-1; V: TRBV7-2; size: .; D: .; CDR3: CASSLAPLLTDNEQFF; DNA: TGTGCCAGCAGCTTAGCCCCTCTGCTAACAGACAATGAGCAGTTCTTC
J: TRBJ2-7; V: TRBV7-9; size: .; D: .; CDR3: CASSLEHLSSYEQYF; DNA: TGTGCCAGCAGCCTTGAACACCTGAGCTCCTACGAGCAGTACTTC
J: TRBJ2-3; V: TRBV19; size: once; D: TRBD2; CDR3: CASSPSLQLAGVRTQYF; DNA: TGTGCCAGTAGTCCAAGCCTCCAGCTAGCGGGAGTGCGGACGCAGTATTTT
J: TRBJ2-3; V: TRBV10-2; size: .; D: .; CDR3: CASSESTSRPDTQYF; DNA: TGCGCCAGCAGTGAATCTACAAGTAGGCCCGATACGCAGTATTTT
J: TRBJ2-7; V: TRBV6-5; size: .; D: .; CDR3: CASSYVGGGDYEQYF; DNA: TGTGCCAGCAGTTACGTAGGGGGTGGGGACTACGAGCAGTACTTC
J: TRBJ1-2; V: TRBV19; size: .; D: TRBD1; CDR3: CASTPRRDRGSSYTF; DNA: TGTGCCAGTACCCCCCGCCGGGACAGGGGATCGAGCTACACCTTC
J: TRBJ2-7; V: TRBV20-1; size: .; D: .; CDR3: CSAPRVLEQYF; DNA: TGCAGTGCTCCCCGGGTTTTAGAGCAGTACTTC
J: TRBJ2-3; V: TRBV30; size: .; D: .; CDR3: CAWSVQEGGIPTDTQYF; DNA: TGTGCCTGGAGTGTACAAGAAGGGGGGATTCCCACAGATACGCAGTATTTT
J: TRBJ2-3; V: TRBV5-1; size: .; D: TRBD2; CDR3: CASSTLAGSTDTQYF; DNA: TGCGCCAGCAGCACGCTAGCGGGAAGCACAGATACGCAGTATTTT
J: TRBJ2-1; V: TRBV21-1; size: .; D: .; CDR3: CASTRGEIRGNEQFF; DNA: TGTGCCAGCACCCGCGGAGAGATAAGGGGGAATGAGCAGTTCTTC
J: TRBJ2-5; V: TRBV4-1; size: once; D: TRBD2; CDR3: CASSHPAGGFYQETQYF; DNA: TGCGCCAGCAGCCACCCAGCGGGAGGGTTCTACCAAGAGACCCAGTACTTC
J: TRBJ2-1; V: TRBV10-3; size: .; D: TRBD2; CDR3: CAIREPGLAGAKQFF; DNA: TGTGCCATCAGAGAACCGGGACTAGCGGGAGCAAAGCAGTTCTTC
J: TRBJ2-7; V: TRBV6-1; size: .; D: .; CDR3: CASSEEVRTYEQYF; DNA: TGTGCCAGCAGTGAAGAAGTACGAACCTACGAGCAGTACTTC
J: TRBJ1-4; V: TRBV21-1; size: .; D: .; CDR3: CASSEKPFLQGCDEKLFF; DNA: TGTGCCAGCAGCGAAAAACCCTTCCTACAGGGATGTGATGAAAAACTGTTTTTT
J: TRBJ1-1; V: TRBV10-3; size: .; D: TRBD1; CDR3: CAISERGQGATEAFF; DNA: TGTGCCATCAGTGAGCGGGGACAGGGGGCTACTGAAGCTTTCTTT
J: TRBJ2-5; V: TRBV7-2; size: .; D: TRBD1; CDR3: CASRGRDRASLKETQYF; DNA: TGTGCCAGCAGGGGGAGGGACAGGGCCTCCTTAAAAGAGACCCAGTACTTC
J: TRBJ2-6; V: TRBV21-1; size: .; D: .; CDR3: CARQTSGANVLTF; DNA: TGTGCCAGACAGACGTCTGGGGCCAACGTCCTGACTTTC
J: TRBJ1-2; V: TRBV27; size: .; D: .; CDR3: CASSFQGSPRANYGYTF; DNA: TGTGCCAGCAGTTTCCAGGGGTCCCCGAGGGCTAACTATGGCTACACCTTC
J: TRBJ2-1; V: TRBV30; size: .; D: TRBD2; CDR3: CACVAGDNEQFF; DNA: TGTGCCTGCGTAGCGGGAGACAATGAGCAGTTCTTC
J: TRBJ1-2; V: TRBV14; size: .; D: .; CDR3: CASSQATSGGYTF; DNA: TGTGCCAGCAGCCAAGCCACGTCCGGGGGCTACACCTTC
J: TRBJ2-2; V: TRBV7-8; size: .; D: .; CDR3: CASSPDPFGELFF; DNA: TGTGCCAGCAGCCCCGACCCGTTCGGGGAGCTGTTTTTT
J: TRBJ2-5; V: TRBV14; size: .; D: TRBD2; CDR3: CASSQQLAGGAETQYF; DNA: TGTGCCAGCAGCCAACAACTAGCGGGAGGCGCTGAGACCCAGTACTTC
J: TRBJ2-5; V: TRBV28; size: .; D: .; CDR3: CASSLGVRGETQYF; DNA: TGTGCCAGCAGTTTGGGCGTCAGGGGAGAGACCCAGTACTTC
J: TRBJ2-1; V: TRBV19; size: .; D: .; CDR3: CASSIYEGEQFF; DNA: TGTGCCAGTAGTATCTACGAGGGTGAGCAGTTCTTC
J: TRBJ2-2; V: TRBV7-3; size: .; D: TRBD1; CDR3: CASSLTLRTGRGTGELFF; DNA: TGTGCCAGCAGCTTAACCCTTAGGACAGGCCGAGGGACCGGGGAGCTGTTTTTT
J: TRBJ1-1; V: TRBV6-5; size: once; D: TRBD1; CDR3: CASRGQGAVGEAFF; DNA: TGTGCCAGCAGGGGACAGGGGGCGGTGGGTGAAGCTTTCTTT
J: TRBJ2-1; V: TRBV28; size: .; D: TRBD2; CDR3: CASSNTLGLAGAGEQFF; DNA: TGTGCCAGCAGTAACACCTTAGGACTAGCGGGAGCTGGTGAGCAGTTCTTC
J: TRBJ2-7; V: TRBV2; size: .; D: .; CDR3: CASRGAYEQYF; DNA: TGTGCCAGCAGGGGGGCATACGAGCAGTACTTC
J: TRBJ2-7; V: TRBV9; size: .; D: TRBD2; CDR3: CASSPRVLAGDYEQYF; DNA: TGTGCCAGCAGCCCAAGAGTACTAGCGGGAGACTACGAGCAGTACTTC
J: TRBJ1-4; V: TRBV19; size: .; D: TRBD1; CDR3: CASSVTGQVLEKLFF; DNA: TGTGCCAGTAGTGTCACGGGACAGGTTCTCGAAAAACTGTTTTTT
J: TRBJ2-1; V: TRBV7-6; size: .; D: .; CDR3: CASSSFDNEQFF; DNA: TGTGCCAGCAGCTCCTTTGACAATGAGCAGTTCTTC
J: TRBJ2-5; V: TRBV5-1; size: .; D: TRBD2; CDR3: CASSLGLAQETQYF; DNA: TGCGCCAGCAGCTTGGGACTAGCTCAAGAGACCCAGTACTTC
J: TRBJ2-1; V: TRBV7-9; size: .; D: .; CDR3: CASSLSGGIVDEQFF; DNA: TGTGCCAGCAGCTTATCAGGGGGGATTGTAGATGAGCAGTTCTTC
J: TRBJ1-1; V: TRBV7-2; size: once; D: .; CDR3: CASSLEAGNTEAFF; DNA: TGTGCCAGCAGCTTAGAGGCAGGGAACACTGAAGCTTTCTTT
J: TRBJ2-5; V: TRBV25-1; size: .; D: TRBD2; CDR3: CASSEGGLAGVETQYF; DNA: TGTGCCAGCAGTGAGGGTGGGCTAGCGGGAGTAGAGACCCAGTACTTC
J: TRBJ2-5; V: TRBV5-6; size: .; D: .; CDR3: CASSFWLHTQYF; DNA: TGTGCCAGCAGCTTTTGGCTCCACACCCAGTACTTC
J: TRBJ2-7; V: TRBV7-8; size: .; D: .; CDR3: CASSLAGNYEQYF; DNA: TGTGCCAGCAGCTTAGCGGGGAACTACGAGCAGTACTTC
J: TRBJ2-7; V: TRBV7-2; size: .; D: TRBD2; CDR3: CASSLAPSGIYEQYF; DNA: TGTGCCAGCAGCTTAGCCCCTAGCGGTATCTACGAGCAGTACTTC
J: TRBJ2-1; V: TRBV25-1; size: .; D: TRBD2; CDR3: CASSFGLAGNNEQFF; DNA: TGTGCCAGCAGCTTTGGGCTAGCGGGAAACAATGAGCAGTTCTTC
J: TRBJ2-3; V: TRBV28; size: once; D: TRBD2; CDR3: CASELAGDTQYF; DNA: TGTGCCAGCGAACTAGCGGGAGATACGCAGTATTTT
J: TRBJ1-4; V: TRBV7-2; size: .; D: .; CDR3: CASAYRETNEKLFF; DNA: TGTGCCAGCGCGTACAGGGAGACTAATGAAAAACTGTTTTTT
J: TRBJ1-5; V: TRBV7-2; size: .; D: .; CDR3: CASSSHQHQPQHF; DNA: TGTGCCAGCAGCTCCCACCAGCATCAGCCCCAGCATTTT
J: TRBJ1-2; V: TRBV2; size: .; D: .; CDR3: CASRLGQLNYGYTF; DNA: TGTGCCAGCAGACTCGGACAGTTAAACTATGGCTACACCTTC
J: TRBJ1-5; V: TRBV28; size: .; D: .; CDR3: CASRDAGTGTQPQHF; DNA: TGTGCCAGCAGAGACGCAGGGACCGGTACTCAGCCCCAGCATTTT
J: TRBJ1-5; V: TRBV5-6; size: once; D: TRBD1; CDR3: CASSTDRATNQPQHF; DNA: TGTGCCAGCAGCACGGACAGGGCAACTAATCAGCCCCAGCATTTT
J: TRBJ2-5; V: TRBV6-1; size: once; D: TRBD1; CDR3: CASRGQPFNQETQYF; DNA: TGTGCCAGCAGGGGACAGCCCTTTAACCAAGAGACCCAGTACTTC
J: TRBJ2-5; V: TRBV2; size: .; D: .; CDR3: CASSAVSRVQETQYF; DNA: TGTGCCAGCAGTGCAGTAAGCAGGGTCCAAGAGACCCAGTACTTC
J: TRBJ2-6; V: TRBV2; size: .; D: TRBD1; CDR3: CASRLGQVQLWGANVLTF; DNA: TGTGCCAGCAGGTTGGGACAGGTACAACTCTGGGGGGCCAACGTCCTGACTTTC
J: TRBJ2-7; V: TRBV5-1; size: .; D: .; CDR3: CASSSPDGVYEQYF; DNA: TGCGCCAGCAGCTCCCCGGACGGGGTCTACGAGCAGTACTTC
J: TRBJ2-3; V: TRBV28; size: .; D: .; CDR3: CASSFVDRRTDTQYF; DNA: TGTGCCAGCAGTTTTGTAGACAGGCGGACAGATACGCAGTATTTT
J: TRBJ2-1; V: TRBV2; size: .; D: .; CDR3: CASGVLGSYNEQFF; DNA: TGTGCCAGCGGAGTTCTGGGCTCCTACAATGAGCAGTTCTTC
J: TRBJ2-2; V: TRBV4-3; size: .; D: TRBD2; CDR3: CASSQDRLAVLTGELFF; DNA: TGCGCCAGCAGCCAAGACAGACTAGCGGTTCTCACCGGGGAGCTGTTTTTT
J: TRBJ2-2; V: TRBV2; size: .; D: .; CDR3: CASSVAGGSTGELFF; DNA: TGTGCCAGCAGTGTGGCGGGTGGGAGCACCGGGGAGCTGTTTTTT
J: TRBJ1-2; V: TRBV29-1; size: .; D: TRBD1; CDR3: CSVVGQGAGSYGYTF; DNA: TGCAGCGTTGTTGGACAGGGGGCAGGAAGCTATGGCTACACCTTC
J: TRBJ2-5; V: TRBV7-6; size: .; D: TRBD1; CDR3: CASRKQGGRETQYF; DNA: TGTGCCAGCAGGAAACAGGGGGGAAGAGAGACCCAGTACTTC
J: TRBJ2-7; V: TRBV4-1; size: .; D: TRBD2; CDR3: CASSQDSASGTGEQYF; DNA: TGCGCCAGCAGCCAAGATTCGGCTAGCGGGACGGGCGAGCAGTACTTC
J: TRBJ2-5; V: TRBV29-1; size: .; D: TRBD1; CDR3: CSVATGVGETQYF; DNA: TGCAGCGTCGCGACAGGGGTCGGGGAGACCCAGTACTTC